Each of the 16 T cell receptor beta chains below was sequenced from the same sample in a study of cytotoxic CD8 clonotypes in ibrutinib-treated CLL. Measured with immunoSEQ multiplex PCR; TCRdb has only the in-frame clones, and not every one. The table lists some 290,000 clones, more than 65% of them singletons, with over 5.5% in the top ten. The sample consisted of PBMCs, taken before ibrutinib treatment. The origin of the receptors is a human donor with chronic lymphocytic leukemia.

This chain connects TRBV6-1 to TRBJ2-1; D call uncertain. The V end was cut by 3 bases, the J end by 9 bases, with 24 bases between. There are 17 residues in the CDR3. Germline V CDR1 and CDR2: MNHNS, SASEGT. The CDR3 loop reads CASSETILELSSAEQFF. The CDR3 DNA reads as TGTGCCAGCAGTGAGACGATTCTAGAACTGTCTTCGGCTGAGCAGTTCTTC.

The chain carries TRBV28 and TRBJ2-4, with TRBD1 identical over 7 bases. This CDR3 has 16 amino acids. The V segment lost 9 bases and the J segment 1 base; nucleotides outside the gene matches: 12. Per germline, CDR1 MDHEN and CDR2 SYDVKM. The CDR3 is CASSQTGPLAKNIQYF. CDR3 coding DNA: TGTGCCAGTTCTCAGACAGGGCCACTTGCCAAAAACATTCAGTACTTC.

In its sample, this clone was seen a few times. The rearrangement links TRBV2 to TRBJ1-2; tentative D call: TRBD1 (5 bases). Per the germline V gene, CDR1 is SNHLY and CDR2 is FYNNEI. The CDR3 spans 12 residues. V was shortened by 7 bases and J by 4 bases, with 10 bases between the two germline ends. The CDR3 DNA is TGTGCCAGCAAAGGGGTTGGCTATGGCTACACCTTC. Protein product: CASKGVGYGYTF.

V is TRBV21-1 and J is TRBJ2-4; the table assigns TRBD2, which was not confirmed against the DNA. TRBV21-1 corresponds to a pseudogene. The CDR3 has 19 amino acids. The CDR3 DNA follows: TGTGCCAGCAGCAAAGCGTGCGCTCCTATCTCGGGGGCCAAAAACATTCAGTACTTC. Encoded protein: CASSKACAPISGAKNIQYF.

The chain joins TRBV6-6 to TRBJ1-1; D not resolved. The V end was cut by 3 bases, the J end by 1 base, with 12 bases between. Per germline, CDR1 MNHNY and CDR2 SVGAGI (reference sequence). There are 15 residues in the CDR3. The CDR3 loop is CASSYIQRGNTEAFF. The CDR3, as DNA: TGTGCCAGCAGTTATATCCAACGGGGGAACACTGAAGCTTTCTTT.

The chain couples TRBV5-1 to TRBJ1-5, with D uncertain. This CDR3 contains 14 residues. The V end lost 0 bases, the J end lost 4 bases, and 8 bases lay between the germline ends. Germline V gives CDR1 SGHRS, CDR2 YFSETQ. The CDR3 coding sequence is TGCGCCAGCAGCTTGGCAGGAAATAATCAGCCCCAGCATTTT. Its protein is CASSLAGNNQPQHF. The full variable domain, with the rest looked up from reference TRBV5-1 and TRBJ1-5, is KAGVTQTPRYLIKTRGQQVTLSCSPISGHRSVSWYQQTPGQGLQFLFEYFSETQRNKGNFPGRFSGRQFSNSRSEMNVSTLELGDSALYLCASSLAGNNQPQHFGDGTRLSIL.

The chain uses TRBV25-1 and TRBJ1-2; no firm D call. V was clipped by 5 bases and J by 6 bases, with 19 bases between them. The CDR3 totals 15 residues. Per the germline V gene, CDR1 is MGHDK and CDR2 is SYGVNS. The CDR3 reads CASSWEEGLKDGYTF. The DNA for the CDR3 is TGTGCCAGCAGTTGGGAGGAGGGATTAAAGGATGGCTACACCTTC.

This clone was counted a few times. The chain carries TRBV27 and TRBJ2-1; 12 bases align to TRBD2. The CDR3 has 15 residues. V lost 3 bases, J lost 4 bases, and 1 base stayed unmatched. Germline V gene sequence: CDR1 MNHEY, CDR2 SMNVEV (reference sequence). The CDR3 here is CASSFLAGGYNEQFF. For the CDR3, the DNA is TGTGCCAGCAGTTTCCTAGCGGGAGGGTACAATGAGCAGTTCTTC.

The J gene is TRBJ2-7, the V gene TRBV25-1; 8 bases align to TRBD2. This CDR3 has 14 amino acids. With 11 bases clipped from V and 4 bases from J, the junction kept 13 bases outside the gene matches. The germline V gene encodes CDR1 MGHDK and CDR2 SYGVNS. The DNA of the CDR3 is TGTGCCTCCCACTCGGGGGGGGGTTTGTACGAGCAGTACTTC. As protein: CASHSGGGLYEQYF.

V is TRBV6-5 and J is TRBJ2-3; no clear D gene. Germline assignment: CDR1 MNHEY and CDR2 SVGAGI. The CDR3 is 12 residues long. V was clipped by 5 bases and J by 6 bases, with 9 bases between them. This CDR3 reads CASSTNWDTQYF. The CDR3 bases are TGTGCCAGCAGTACTAATTGGGATACGCAGTATTTT.

This clone has only one observation. The chain uses TRBV27 and TRBJ2-1, with unresolved D. The CDR3 has 11 residues. Trimming removed 4 bases at V and 9 bases at J, with 7 bases between. Germline V gene sequence: CDR1 MNHEY, CDR2 SMNVEV (reference sequence). In DNA form, the CDR3 reads TGTGCCAGCAGTTGGCGCGGTGAGCAGTTCTTC. It specifies CASSWRGEQFF.

This chain joins TRBV18 and TRBJ2-7, with D perhaps TRBD1 or TRBD2 (5 bases each). The CDR3 has 14 residues. The germline CDR1 and CDR2 sequences are KGHSH and LQKENI. Deletions cut 3 bases from V and 2 bases from J, with 11 bases between. This CDR3 reads CASSPRDEPYEQYF. In DNA, the CDR3 is TGTGCCAGCTCACCTCGGGACGAACCCTACGAGCAGTACTTC.

The V gene is TRBV2, the J gene TRBJ2-1, with D tentatively TRBD1 (7 bases). The CDR3 has 12 amino acids. CDR1 is SNHLY and CDR2 is FYNNEI in the germline V gene. Between the trimmed V and J ends, which lost 9 bases and 6 bases, there was a span of 12 bases. CDR3 sequence: CARGGGTNEQFF. DNA for the CDR3: TGTGCCAGAGGGGGCGGGACCAATGAGCAGTTCTTC.

This sequence joins TRBV5-6 and TRBJ2-2; 7 bases are shared with TRBD1. J gave up 4 bases and V 3 bases, and 6 bases lay outside the gene matches. Germline CDR1 SGHDT, CDR2 YYEEEE. CDR3 length: 15 amino acids. CDR3 amino acids: CASSSGQVFTGELFF. For the CDR3, the DNA is TGTGCCAGCAGCTCTGGACAGGTATTCACCGGGGAGCTGTTTTTT.

The V and J genes are TRBV6-4 and TRBJ2-1, with D perhaps TRBD1 (6 bases). From germline, CDR1 is MRHNA and CDR2 SNTAGT. The CDR3 is made up of 13 amino acids. V was trimmed by 6 bases and J by 5 bases, leaving 11 bases between them. The CDR3 is CASRRDTDNEQFF. The CDR3 bases are TGTGCCAGCAGGAGGGACACCGACAATGAGCAGTTCTTC.

This chain links TRBV7-2 with TRBJ2-5; D ambiguous. The CDR3 extends over 13 amino acids. CDR1 and CDR2 from the germline V gene are SGHTA and FQGNSA. Trimming stripped 5 bases from V and 4 bases from J, with 11 bases between. The CDR3 spells CASSRLWGETQYF. The CDR3 coding sequence is TGTGCCAGCAGCCGGCTATGGGGAGAGACCCAGTACTTC.